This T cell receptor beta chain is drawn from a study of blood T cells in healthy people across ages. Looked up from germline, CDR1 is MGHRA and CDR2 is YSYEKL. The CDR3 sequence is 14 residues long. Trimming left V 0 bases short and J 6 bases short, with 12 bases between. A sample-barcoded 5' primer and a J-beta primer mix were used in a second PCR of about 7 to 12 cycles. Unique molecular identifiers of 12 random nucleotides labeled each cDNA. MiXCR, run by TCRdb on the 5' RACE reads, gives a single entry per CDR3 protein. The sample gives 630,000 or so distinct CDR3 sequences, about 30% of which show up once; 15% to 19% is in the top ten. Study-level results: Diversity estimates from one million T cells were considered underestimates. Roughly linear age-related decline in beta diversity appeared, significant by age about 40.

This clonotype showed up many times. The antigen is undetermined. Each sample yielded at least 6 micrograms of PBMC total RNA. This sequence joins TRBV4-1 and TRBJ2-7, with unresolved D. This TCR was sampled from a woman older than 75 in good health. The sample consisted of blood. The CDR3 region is CASSQDRQVLEQYF. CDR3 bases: TGCGCCAGCAGCCAAGATCGGCAGGTCCTCGAGCAGTACTTC.